These T cell receptor beta chains were read from a single sample in a study of T-cell memory formation after mild COVID-19. Each CDR3 protein is one row after TCRdb ran MiXCR on the 5' RACE reads. The repertoire holds approximately 270,000 distinct CDR3 sequences, 15% to 20% seen once, with 20% to 25% in the top ten. The sample comprised PBMCs or a T cell subset sorted from them (not recorded which). These TCRs come from a man aged 18-30 years who had mild COVID-19 (a few samples of this study predate the infection). Cell type and time point are not known. Each CDR3 is given with its conserved first and last residue. D genes are given only for firm matches. Where a row states a size, it is once, few, many or the class of an expanded clone; other rows omit it.

abundance	v_gene	j_gene	d_gene	CDR3aa	CDR3nt
few	TRBV5-1	TRBJ2-5	NA	CASARRGDQETQYF	TGCGCCAGCGCACGCCGCGGTGACCAAGAGACCCAGTACTTC
few	TRBV7-2	TRBJ1-4	TRBD1	CASREGTGARNEKLFF	TGTGCCAGCAGGGAAGGGACAGGGGCTCGTAATGAAAAACTGTTTTTT
few	TRBV7-2	TRBJ2-5	TRBD2	CASRSTGTSTQETQYF	TGTGCCAGCAGGTCCACCGGGACTAGCACTCAAGAGACCCAGTACTTC
few	TRBV5-1	TRBJ2-5	TRBD1	CASTNPGQQETQYF	TGCGCCAGCACTAACCCGGGACAGCAAGAGACCCAGTACTTC
NA	TRBV7-2	TRBJ1-5	TRBD1	CASTLRTGGRQPQHF	TGTGCCAGCACCCTCAGGACAGGGGGAAGGCAGCCCCAGCATTTT
few	TRBV10-1	TRBJ2-3	NA	CASSESVLSTDTQYF	TGCGCCAGCAGTGAGTCTGTTCTTTCCACAGATACGCAGTATTTT
few	TRBV2	TRBJ2-3	NA	CASSAEERGTDTQYF	TGTGCCAGCAGTGCAGAGGAGAGGGGCACAGATACGCAGTATTTT
few	TRBV6-2/TRBV6-3	TRBJ2-3	TRBD1	CASRTGSPDTQYF	TGTGCCAGCAGGACAGGGTCCCCAGATACGCAGTATTTT
few	TRBV7-8	TRBJ2-1	NA	CASSLVRVRYNEQFF	TGTGCCAGCAGCTTAGTCAGGGTCCGCTACAATGAGCAGTTCTTC
few	TRBV7-9	TRBJ2-3	NA	CASSLGSLDTQYF	TGTGCCAGCAGCTTAGGATCCCTTGATACGCAGTATTTT
NA	TRBV4-1	TRBJ2-1	TRBD2	CASSPLIAGGNNEQFF	TGCGCCAGCAGCCCTTTAATAGCGGGGGGAAACAATGAGCAGTTCTTC
NA	TRBV7-8	TRBJ1-5	NA	CASSFTGRWSNQPQHF	TGTGCCAGCAGCTTCACAGGTCGGTGGAGCAATCAGCCCCAGCATTTT
NA	TRBV19	TRBJ1-4	NA	CASTNQATNEKLFF	TGTGCCAGTACTAACCAGGCAACTAATGAAAAACTGTTTTTT
NA	TRBV4-1	TRBJ1-3	NA	CASSKPSGDSGNTIYF	TGCGCCAGCAGCAAACCCTCAGGAGACTCTGGAAACACCATATATTTT
few	TRBV3-1	TRBJ2-3	NA	CASSQAGGSTDTQYF	TGTGCCAGCAGCCAAGCAGGGGGGTCCACAGATACGCAGTATTTT
NA	TRBV6-5	TRBJ2-3	NA	CASSRGPGPDTQYF	TGTGCCAGCAGCCGGGGACCGGGCCCAGATACGCAGTATTTT
once	TRBV6-5	TRBJ1-1	NA	CASSYWGNRARFEAFF	TGTGCCAGCAGTTACTGGGGGAACAGGGCCCGGTTTGAAGCTTTCTTT
few	TRBV29-1	TRBJ2-7	TRBD1	CSVGVRTGVREQYF	TGCAGCGTTGGGGTGAGGACAGGGGTGAGGGAGCAGTACTTC
NA	TRBV20-1	TRBJ2-7	NA	CSARGPGEQYF	TGCAGTGCTCGCGGGCCGGGCGAGCAGTACTTC
many	TRBV7-6	TRBJ2-3	NA	CASSQDSTDTQYF	TGTGCCAGCAGCCAGGACAGCACAGATACGCAGTATTTT
few	TRBV20-1	TRBJ1-1	NA	CSAIRTENTEAFF	TGCAGTGCTATACGGACGGAGAACACTGAAGCTTTCTTT
few	TRBV12-3/TRBV12-4	TRBJ1-1	NA	CASRVRIGSNTEAFF	TGTGCCAGCCGAGTACGTATCGGGTCGAACACTGAAGCTTTCTTT
few	TRBV7-2	TRBJ2-5	NA	CASSLARGRGETQYF	TGTGCCAGCAGCTTAGCCCGGGGCCGGGGAGAGACCCAGTACTTC
NA	TRBV7-2	TRBJ2-1	NA	CASSLDPNEQFF	TGTGCCAGCAGCTTAGACCCCAATGAGCAGTTCTTC
many	TRBV28	TRBJ2-1	TRBD1	CASSSTGTGFYEQFF	TGTGCCAGCAGTTCGACCGGGACAGGGTTTTATGAGCAGTTCTTC
NA	TRBV5-1	TRBJ1-2	NA	CASGYGGNYGYTF	TGCGCCAGCGGTTACGGGGGTAACTATGGCTACACCTTC
NA	TRBV28	TRBJ1-2	NA	CASSLVIANYGYTF	TGTGCCAGCAGTTTGGTCATAGCTAACTATGGCTACACCTTC
few	TRBV27	TRBJ2-1	TRBD1	CASSIRTGKYNEQFF	TGTGCCAGCAGTATCCGGACAGGAAAATACAATGAGCAGTTCTTC
NA	TRBV7-9	TRBJ2-1	NA	CASSWGQTAFF	TGTGCCAGCAGCTGGGGGCAGACCGCGTTCTTC
NA	TRBV6-5	TRBJ2-5	NA	CASSFSGLQETQYF	TGTGCCAGCAGTTTCTCAGGGTTACAAGAGACCCAGTACTTC
few	TRBV6-2/TRBV6-3	TRBJ2-3	TRBD2	CASSDGLAGDTQYF	TGTGCCAGCAGTGACGGACTAGCGGGGGATACGCAGTATTTT
NA	TRBV12-5	TRBJ2-1	NA	CASGLSPGARGDEQFF	TGTGCTAGTGGTTTGTCCCCAGGGGCAAGAGGCGATGAGCAGTTCTTC
NA	TRBV20-1	TRBJ1-3	TRBD1	CSARLHRGDGNTIYF	TGCAGTGCTAGGCTTCACAGGGGGGATGGAAACACCATATATTTT
few	TRBV7-9	TRBJ2-2	TRBD2	CASGRQLAGGYTGELFF	TGTGCCAGCGGACGTCAACTAGCGGGGGGGTATACCGGGGAGCTGTTTTTT
NA	TRBV5-8	TRBJ1-1	TRBD1	CASSSGQRRGAFF	TGTGCCAGCAGTTCGGGACAGAGGCGTGGTGCTTTCTTT
few	TRBV29-1	TRBJ1-2	TRBD1	CSVEGAGTGGLSNYGYTF	TGCAGCGTTGAAGGTGCCGGGACAGGGGGCTTATCTAACTATGGCTACACCTTC
NA	TRBV20-1	TRBJ1-6	NA	CSARDPSSYNSPLHF	TGCAGTGCTAGAGATCCGTCCAGCTATAATTCACCCCTCCACTTT
few	TRBV7-2	TRBJ2-7	TRBD2	CASSFGRGYHEQYF	TGTGCCAGCAGCTTCGGGCGGGGGTACCACGAGCAGTACTTC
NA	TRBV29-1	TRBJ2-6	NA	CSVEDEGAGANVLTF	TGCAGCGTTGAAGACGAGGGGGCTGGGGCCAACGTCCTGACTTTC
NA	TRBV7-6	TRBJ1-3	NA	CASSFEPFGAGNTIYF	TGTGCCAGCAGCTTCGAACCGTTTGGAGCGGGAAACACCATATATTTT
NA	TRBV7-9	TRBJ1-3	NA	CASSFGGAGYTIYF	TGTGCCAGCAGCTTCGGCGGGGCTGGATACACCATATATTTT
NA	TRBV5-1	TRBJ2-7	NA	CASASDRYYEQYF	TGCGCCAGCGCGTCCGACAGATACTACGAGCAGTACTTC
many	TRBV7-9	TRBJ2-3	NA	CAGGGVEQYF	TGTGCCGGTGGCGGCGTCGAGCAGTATTTT
few	TRBV6-2/TRBV6-3	TRBJ1-5	NA	CASSYPGGGNQPQHF	TGTGCCAGCAGTTACCCGGGGGGGGGCAATCAGCCCCAGCATTTT
NA	TRBV20-1	TRBJ2-3	NA	CSARGGPPTQYF	TGCAGTGCAAGAGGGGGACCCCCTACGCAGTATTTT
few	TRBV6-2/TRBV6-3	TRBJ1-6	NA	CASSYLGRYSPLHF	TGTGCCAGCAGTTACCTCGGGCGATATTCACCCCTCCACTTT
few	TRBV4-2	TRBJ1-1	NA	CASSQDPYRSTEAFF	TGTGCCAGCAGCCAAGACCCCTACCGTTCCACTGAAGCTTTCTTT
few	TRBV19	TRBJ1-1	NA	CATTPGNTEAFF	TGTGCCACCACCCCCGGCAACACTGAAGCTTTCTTT
NA	TRBV7-9	TRBJ1-3	NA	CASSRVGRPSSGNTIYF	TGTGCCAGCAGCCGCGTTGGTAGGCCCAGCTCTGGAAACACCATATATTTT
many	TRBV4-2	TRBJ2-1	TRBD2	CASSPGRGDANEQFF	TGTGCCAGCAGCCCCGGGAGGGGGGACGCAAATGAGCAGTTCTTC
many	TRBV4-1	TRBJ1-1	NA	CASSQVGGSYTEAFF	TGCGCCAGCAGCCAAGTGGGAGGGTCTTACACTGAAGCTTTCTTT
few	TRBV7-6	TRBJ2-5	NA	CASSPDPTVEETQYF	TGTGCCAGCAGTCCGGACCCCACGGTGGAGGAGACCCAGTACTTC
NA	TRBV30	TRBJ2-2	NA	CACNGQAGTGELFF	TGTGCCTGTAACGGACAGGCGGGGACCGGGGAGCTGTTTTTT